This record covers a single T cell receptor beta chain. Its antigen is undetermined. The data are from a study of T cell responses to AZD1222 COVID-19 vaccine. Sequencing was performed with immunoSEQ multiplex PCR; in TCRdb, only in-frame clones are kept and a portion is missing. This table has about 100,000 clones, about 82% appearing once. General study findings and limits: Distributed over spike, vaccine-associated CD4 TCRs predominated at 160-218 and 743-854. Among spike-specific TCRs, nearly half reportedly target unmutated variant regions. Donors skewed white British and female; clonal diversity was possibly underestimated.

The CDR3 spans 13 residues. Trimming took off 1 base at V and 6 bases at J, with 9 bases between the two ends. Germline V gene data show CDR1 as SEHNR and CDR2 as FQNEAQ (reference sequence). The clonotype comes from an adult in good health. The source material was peripheral blood, sampled on day 0 of AZD1222 vaccination. The V call is TRBV7-9, the J call TRBJ1-1; D gene unclear. The CDR3, as DNA: TGTGCCAGCAGCTTAGAGCCAGACGCTGAAGCTTTCTTT. It translates to CASSLEPDAEAFF.